The 18 T cell receptor beta chains reported below all come from one sample, sequenced in a study of HIV-infected patients and healthy controls. TCRdb ran MiXCR on the 5' RACE reads and lists one entry per CDR3 protein. The sample records roughly 68,000 distinct CDR3 sequences, about a fifth being singletons. Source material: CD4+ T cells from blood. The source of these receptors is a human donor in good health.

The V and J genes are TRBV29-1 and TRBJ1-5, with D unresolved. The germline V gene has CDR1 SQVTM and CDR2 ANQGSEA. The CDR3 extends over 13 amino acids. Trimming took 4 bases from V and 5 from J, leaving 12 bases between them. CDR3 in amino acids: CSVGNTFDQPQHF. CDR3 coding DNA: TGCAGCGTTGGAAACACTTTTGATCAGCCCCAGCATTTT.

This clonotype was recorded a few times. The J gene is TRBJ2-5, the V gene TRBV5-1; D unclear. Trimming took 2 bases from V and 1 from J, leaving 9 bases between them. CDR1 SGHRS and CDR2 YFSETQ come from the germline V gene. The CDR3 has 14 residues. CDR3 bases: TGCGCCAGCAGCTTTCTAAACAGCCAAGAGACCCAGTACTTC. Residues: CASSFLNSQETQYF.

This clonotype was seen a few times. The chain has TRBV19 and TRBJ2-7, with D perhaps given as TRBD1 or TRBD2 (6 bases each). Germline assignment: CDR1 LNHDA and CDR2 SQIVND (reference sequence). Trimming removed 6 bases from V and 0 bases from J, with 15 bases in between. This CDR3 comprises 15 residues. This CDR3 reads CASRGGRGPSYEQYF. In DNA form, the CDR3 reads TGTGCCAGTAGGGGGGGCAGGGGTCCCTCCTACGAGCAGTACTTC.

This clonotype was seen repeatedly, ten times or more. The chain carries TRBV7-6 and TRBJ1-5, with D possibly TRBD1 on 5 matching bases. Germline loops: CDR1 SGHVS, CDR2 FNYEAQ. The CDR3 is made up of 13 amino acids. Trimming shortened V by 1 base and J by 7 bases, and 8 bases separated the two germline ends. CDR3 residues: CASSLGGEQPQHF. The CDR3 DNA is TGTGCCAGCAGCTTAGGGGGGGAACAGCCCCAGCATTTT.

This clonotype was picked up many times. The chain joins TRBV20-1 to TRBJ2-1; TRBD1 might be the D (7 bases). The germline CDR1 and CDR2 sequences are DFQATT and SNEGSKA (reference sequence). This CDR3 region has 12 residues. The CDR3 reads CRPGGTNNEQFF. In DNA form, the CDR3 reads TGCAGACCAGGGGGGACCAACAATGAGCAGTTCTTC.

This clonotype appeared a few times. CDR3 bases: TGTGCCAGCGGTTGGGATAACACTGAAGCTTTCTTT. It encodes CASGWDNTEAFF. The chain joins TRBV6-2 or TRBV6-3 to TRBJ1-1, with D unresolved. The CDR3 runs 12 residues. The ends were cut back, 8 bases at V and 2 bases at J, with 9 bases in the middle. The germline gives CDR1 MNHEY, CDR2 SVGEGT.

The chain links TRBV2 to TRBJ2-7, with D possibly being TRBD1 or TRBD2 (5 bases each). Germline CDR1 reads SNHLY; CDR2 reads FYNNEI. The ends were cut back, 2 bases at V and 9 bases at J, with 11 bases in the middle. CDR3 size: 12 residues. The DNA for the CDR3 is TGTGCCAGCAGTGAAACTGGGACCTTGCAGTACTTC. This sequence encodes CASSETGTLQYF.

This clonotype appeared many times. The rearrangement links TRBV3-1 to TRBJ1-2, with D unresolved. Per germline, CDR1 LGHDT and CDR2 YNNKEL (reference sequence). Trimming shortened V by 3 bases and J by 3 bases, and 14 bases separated the two germline ends. The CDR3 is 15 residues long. The CDR3 DNA reads as TGTGCCAGCAGCCACCTAGGGCTAACGGACTATGGCTACACCTTC. It is translated as CASSHLGLTDYGYTF. Full variable domain (missing parts from reference TRBV3-1 and TRBJ1-2): DTAVSQTPKYLVTQMGNDKSIKCEQNLGHDTMYWYKQDSKKFLKIMFSYNNKELIINETVPNRFSPKSPDKAHLNLHINSLELGDSAVYFCASSHLGLTDYGYTFGSGTRLTVV.

This clonotype has a count of ten or more. This chain uses TRBV29-1 with TRBJ2-7, with 9 bases fitting TRBD1. The CDR3 contains 13 residues. V shed 2 bases, J shed 7 bases, and the junction held 6 bases outside the gene matches. Per the germline V gene, CDR1 is SQVTM and CDR2 is ANQGSEA. CDR3 protein: CSVEKGQGMEQYF. In DNA form, the CDR3 reads TGCAGCGTTGAAAAGGGACAGGGTATGGAGCAGTACTTC.

This chain uses TRBV5-6 with TRBJ2-3, with a tentative D call TRBD2 (5 bases). From germline, CDR1 is SGHDT and CDR2 YYEEEE. The V end was cut by 3 bases, the J end by 8 bases, with 10 bases between. The CDR3 runs to 12 residues. The CDR3 DNA is TGTGCCAGCAGCTCACTAGAGCCTACGCAGTATTTT. It specifies CASSSLEPTQYF.

This clonotype was recorded many times. The CDR3 here is CASSQSTGPGNTIYF. As DNA, the CDR3 is TGTGCCAGCAGCCAATCCACCGGGCCTGGAAACACCATATATTTT. This sequence joins TRBV3-1 and TRBJ1-3; D not resolved. CDR3 length: 15 residues. Looked up from germline, CDR1 is LGHDT and CDR2 is YNNKEL (reference sequence). Trimming stripped 2 bases from V and 2 bases from J, with 10 bases between. Based on the CDR3 plus reference TRBV3-1 and TRBJ1-3, the full variable domain is DTAVSQTPKYLVTQMGNDKSIKCEQNLGHDTMYWYKQDSKKFLKIMFSYNNKELIINETVPNRFSPKSPDKAHLNLHINSLELGDSAVYFCASSQSTGPGNTIYFGEGSWLTVV.

Regarding this clonotype: One end of the junction does not line up with germline, which may come from a read error. This chain uses TRBV6-5 with TRBJ2-1, with D tentatively TRBD1 (6 bases). This CDR3 has 16 amino acids. Germline assignment: CDR1 MNHEY and CDR2 SVGAGI. DNA for the CDR3: TGTGCCAGCAGTTACCCGGACAGTCCGATATACAATGAGCAGTCCTTC. This translates into CASSYPDSPIYNEQSF.

The chain is built from TRBV7-3 and TRBJ1-6, with D unclear. V lost 4 bases and J lost 1, with 8 bases in between. The germline V gene encodes CDR1 SGHTA and CDR2 FQGTGA. The length of the CDR3 is 15 residues. Written as DNA, the CDR3 is TGTGCCAGCAGCTCCATAGGGTCCTATAATTCACCCCTCCACTTT. It codes for CASSSIGSYNSPLHF.

This clonotype was picked up a small number of times. The CDR3 here is CASEPGQPSYSNQPQHF. The CDR3 DNA reads as TGTGCCTCGGAACCGGGACAGCCTTCTTATAGCAATCAGCCCCAGCATTTT. The chain couples TRBV19 to TRBJ1-5, with TRBD1 matching over 7 bases. This CDR3 contains 17 residues. Trimming at V came to 11 bases and at J to 0 bases, leaving 16 bases not matched to a gene. Germline V gene sequence: CDR1 LNHDA, CDR2 SQIVND (reference sequence).

The chain recombines TRBV18 with TRBJ1-2; no clear D gene. The CDR3 consists of 15 residues. V was trimmed by 6 bases and J by 0 bases, leaving 14 bases between them. CDR1 and CDR2 (germline): KGHSH, LQKENI. CDR3 residues: CASSPTGESNYGYTF. DNA of the CDR3: TGTGCCAGCTCCCCCACGGGTGAATCTAACTATGGCTACACCTTC.

The J gene is TRBJ2-7, the V gene TRBV3-1; 11 nucleotides match TRBD1. V gave up 4 bases and J gave up 0 bases; unmatched junction bases: 8. Germline CDR1 reads LGHDT; CDR2 reads YNNKEL (reference sequence). The CDR3 is 17 residues long. The CDR3: CASSPLPGQGGSYEQYF. The CDR3 region has the DNA TGTGCCAGCAGCCCTCTCCCGGGACAGGGGGGCTCCTACGAGCAGTACTTC.

This clonotype was recorded a few times. The V gene is TRBV6-1, the J gene TRBJ2-7, with D maybe TRBD1 (5 bases). Between the trimmed V and J ends, which lost 0 bases and 6 bases, there was a span of 9 bases. The CDR3 has 13 amino acids. CDR1 and CDR2 from the germline V gene are MNHNS and SASEGT. The CDR3 DNA reads as TGTGCCAGCAGTGAAGCACAGGAATCCGAGCAGTACTTC. Protein product: CASSEAQESEQYF.

The CDR3 DNA sequence: TGCGCCAGCAGCCAAGATAGGAAGCGGGAGAGAGCAGATACGCAGTATTTT. Protein sequence: CASSQDRKRERADTQYF. The chain links TRBV4-1 to TRBJ2-3; 8 bases line up with TRBD2. The CDR3 totals 17 residues. Per germline, CDR1 MGHRA and CDR2 YSYEKL. V dropped 0 bases and J dropped 4; count of bases not matched to a gene: 9.